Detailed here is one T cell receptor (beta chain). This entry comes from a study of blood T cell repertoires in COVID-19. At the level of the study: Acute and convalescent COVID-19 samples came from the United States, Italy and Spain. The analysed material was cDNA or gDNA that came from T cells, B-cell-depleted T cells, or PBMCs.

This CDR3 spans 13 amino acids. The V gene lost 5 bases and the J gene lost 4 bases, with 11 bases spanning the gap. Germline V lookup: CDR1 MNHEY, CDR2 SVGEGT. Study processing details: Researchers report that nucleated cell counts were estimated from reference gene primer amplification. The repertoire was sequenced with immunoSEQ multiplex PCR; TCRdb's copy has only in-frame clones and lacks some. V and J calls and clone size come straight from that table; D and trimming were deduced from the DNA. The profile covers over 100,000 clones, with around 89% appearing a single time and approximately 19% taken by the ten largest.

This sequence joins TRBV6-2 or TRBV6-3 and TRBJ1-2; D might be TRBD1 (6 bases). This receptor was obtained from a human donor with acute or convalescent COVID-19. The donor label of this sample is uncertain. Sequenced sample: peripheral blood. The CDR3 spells CASSQGMGYGYTF. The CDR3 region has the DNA TGTGCCAGCAGTCAGGGGATGGGCTATGGCTACACCTTC.